This T cell receptor (beta chain) was identified during a study of T cell responses to AZD1222 COVID-19 vaccine. Study-level points and caveats: Clonal diversity was possibly underestimated, and the donors were mostly white British, with more females. Spike-specific TCR breadth and depth were elevated following two AZD1222 doses. Sampling captured repertoires only after the peak T cell response.

Turning to this clone: Its antigen remains unknown.

The CDR3 consists of 11 residues. The V end lost 6 bases, the J end lost 6 bases, and 11 bases lay between the germline ends. Germline lookup yields CDR1 DFQATT and CDR2 SNEGSKA (reference sequence). The assay was immunoSEQ multiplex PCR, and TCRdb's table has in-frame clones only and misses some. Of 95,000 to 150,000 clones in the sample, about 89% were seen once. The input for sequencing was peripheral blood, taken on day 0 of MenACWY control vaccination. This TCR derives from an adult in good health. The chain has TRBV20-1 and TRBJ1-2, with D possibly matching TRBD1 (6 bases). DNA for the CDR3: TGCAGTGCGGGGGGCTGGGATGGCTACACCTTC. Its translation: CSAGGWDGYTF.